These 2 T cell receptor beta chains were sequenced from one sample in a study of identical twins. MiXCR, run by TCRdb on the 5' RACE reads, gives a single entry per CDR3 protein. The sample records 500,000 to 650,000 distinct CDR3 sequences, approximately 20% being singletons. These same data were also listed under a study on yellow fever vaccine responses in identical twins.

The sample comprised CD4+ T cells sorted from blood. All receptors derive from a young woman in good health.

The chain employs TRBV11-1 and TRBJ2-4, with D maybe TRBD1 (5 bases). Trimming removed 4 bases from V and 9 bases from J, with 19 bases in between. The V gene's germline CDR1 is SGHAT and CDR2 FQDESV (reference sequence). This CDR3 region has 15 residues. For the CDR3, the DNA is TGTGCCAGCAGCTCCCCCACGACAGCCCCAAGCATTCAGTACTTC. Residues: CASSSPTTAPSIQYF.

The gene calls are TRBV29-1 and TRBJ1-4; D perhaps matches TRBD1 (6 bases). The length of the CDR3 is 13 residues. The germline V gene has CDR1 SQVTM and CDR2 ANQGSEA. With 4 bases removed from V and 7 bases from J, the gap between germline ends came to 13 bases. The CDR3 coding sequence is TGCAGCGTTGCTGGTCAGGGGAGTGAAAAACTGTTTTTT. Translation gives CSVAGQGSEKLFF.